The 32 T cell receptor beta chains below were found in one sample sequenced in a study of T cells in Graves' hyperthyroidism and ophthalmopathy (dated by TCRdb to between 2017 and 2020). Receptor amplification or capture employed multiplex PCR. The sample was run on an Illumina HiSeq 2000. The TCR beta CDR3 regions were amplified from the RNA transcripts. A first-round RT-PCR of the TCR CDR3 used the HTBI primer set with the Qiagen OneStep RT-PCR kit. TCRdb took the public reads, trimmed them with fastp at Q25, ran MiXCR for clone calling and kept in-frame beta chains. Each entry merges the rows of one CDR3 protein and shows their most common DNA and genes. For this sample there are a few hundred thousand distinct CDR3 sequences; roughly 22% appear just once. The ten largest clonotypes hold about 60% of the sample. The material sequenced was blood. The source of these receptors is a man aged 25-45 years with Graves' ophthalmopathy.

This clonotype was recorded at least ten times. V is TRBV12-3 or TRBV12-4 and J is TRBJ2-7, with D maybe TRBD2 (5 bases). The V end lost 6 bases, the J end lost 3 bases, and 18 bases lay between the germline ends. CDR3 length: 15 amino acids. The CDR3 sequence: CASSPGVGRSYEQYF. Here the CDR3 DNA reads TGTGCCAGCAGCCCCGGGGTGGGGAGAAGCTACGAGCAGTACTTC.

A few counts support this clonotype. This may come from a read error, since a much larger clone is one base off. The chain combines TRBV6-2 or TRBV6-3 with TRBJ1-1; D remains unclear. The V gene lost 5 bases and the J gene lost 7 bases, with 14 bases spanning the gap. This CDR3 spans 13 amino acids. From germline, CDR1 is MNHEY and CDR2 SVGEGT. In DNA form, the CDR3 reads TGTGCCAGCAGTGACCACCGGATCATTGAAGCTTTCTTT. As protein: CASSDHRIIEAFF.

This clonotype was counted between two and nine times. The gene calls are TRBV3-1 and TRBJ2-4; D may be TRBD1 (5 bases). This CDR3 is built from 15 residues. The ends were cut back, 2 bases at V and 2 bases at J, with 10 bases in the middle. Germline CDR1 and CDR2: LGHDT and YNNKEL (reference sequence). Here the CDR3 reads CASSQKQESKNIQYF. DNA of the CDR3: TGTGCCAGCAGCCAAAAACAGGAATCCAAAAACATTCAGTACTTC.

V is TRBV28 and J is TRBJ2-7; D unresolved. Germline CDR1 MDHEN, CDR2 SYDVKM. There are 13 residues in the CDR3. Trimming took off 8 bases at V and 5 bases at J, with 16 bases between the two ends. The CDR3 nucleotides read TGTGCCAGCCTTTCATCTGTAAATAACGAGCAGTACTTC. Amino acids: CASLSSVNNEQYF.

Note on this clonotype: One base away lies a much larger clone, so this may be a sequencing read error. V is TRBV13 and J is TRBJ1-1, with D perhaps matching TRBD1 (6 bases). The CDR3 loop spans 16 amino acids. CDR1 and CDR2 from the germline V gene are PRHDT and FYEKMQ (reference sequence). The CDR3, as DNA: TGTGCCAGCAGGATCAATCAGGGGATCGCGAACACTGAAGCTTCCTTT. This encodes CASRINQGIANTEASF.

The chain employs TRBV20-1 and TRBJ2-3; TRBD2 aligns across 8 bases. This CDR3 comprises 16 residues. Germline assignment: CDR1 DFQATT and CDR2 SNEGSKA (reference sequence). V lost 0 bases, J lost 5 bases, and 10 bases stayed unmatched. CDR3 in DNA: TGCAGTGCTAGAGAACGGACTAGCTCTCTGGGAGATACGCAGTATTTT. Protein product: CSARERTSSLGDTQYF.

As to this clonotype: The junction does not match germline at one end; this may be a read error. The chain links TRBV19 to TRBJ1-2; 8 bases map to TRBD1. Germline CDR1 and CDR2: LNHDA and SQIVND (reference sequence). This CDR3 region has 15 residues. DNA for the CDR3: TGTGCCAGTAAGCCAGCGGACAGGGTTAACGATGGCTACACCTTC. Translating it yields CASKPADRVNDGYTF.

The chain recombines TRBV11-2 with TRBJ2-3, with 11 bases identical to TRBD2. V was clipped by 3 bases and J by 4 bases; unmatched bases: 3. CDR3 length: 15 residues. Per germline, CDR1 SGHAT and CDR2 FQNNGV. CDR3 nucleotide sequence: TGTGCCAGCAGCTTCTTAGCGGGAGGGGCAGATACGCAGTATTTT. Protein product: CASSFLAGGADTQYF.

This clonotype turned up a few times. V usage is TRBV24-1 and J usage is TRBJ2-1; TRBD2 matches 10 bases. Germline V CDR1 and CDR2: KGHDR, SFDVKD. There are 15 residues in the CDR3. After removal of 5 bases from V and 4 bases from J, the junction contained 4 bases not matched to a gene. The CDR3 nucleotides read TGTGCCACCAGTGGGAGAGCGGGAGGGTACAATGAGCAGTTCTTC. Translating gives CATSGRAGGYNEQFF.

This clonotype was detected many times. The rearrangement links TRBV11-3 to TRBJ1-1; D gene unclear. V was clipped by 8 bases and J by 1 base, with 14 bases between them. Germline V gene sequence: CDR1 SGHNT, CDR2 YENEEA. The CDR3 loop spans 14 amino acids. The CDR3 sequence is CASGEGNGNTEAFF. The CDR3 coding sequence is TGTGCCAGCGGCGAGGGCAATGGGAACACTGAAGCTTTCTTT.

Worth noting for this clonotype: Given a much more abundant clone one base away, this may be a read error. This sequence joins TRBV4-1 and TRBJ2-3; TRBD2 matches 8 bases. The CDR3 spans 18 residues. V was clipped by 0 bases and J by 4 bases; unmatched bases: 12. Germline V gene data show CDR1 as MGHRA and CDR2 as YSYEKL. The DNA for the CDR3 is TGCGCCAGCAGCCAAGAAGGCTGGGCCAGCGGGAGACCAGATACGCAGTATTTT. Amino acid sequence: CASSQEGWASGRPDTQYF.

This chain connects TRBV7-8 to TRBJ2-1; 7 positions match TRBD2. V shed 4 bases, J shed 2 bases, and the junction held 8 bases outside the gene matches. CDR1 SGHVS and CDR2 FQNEAQ come from the germline V gene. The CDR3 covers 16 residues. DNA for the CDR3: TGTGCCAGCAGCTCTCGAGGTGGACTAGCCTACAATGAGCAGTTCTTC. Translating gives CASSSRGGLAYNEQFF.

This clonotype was picked up a small number of times. The chain is built from TRBV20-1 and TRBJ2-1; D not resolved. V dropped 0 bases and J dropped 4 bases, with 13 bases sitting between them. Germline CDR1 DFQATT, CDR2 SNEGSKA (reference sequence). This CDR3 comprises 15 residues. CDR3 sequence: CSARDRLAAYNEQFF. In DNA, the CDR3 is TGCAGTGCTAGAGATAGATTAGCCGCTTACAATGAGCAGTTCTTC.

This clonotype was detected a few times. V usage is TRBV20-1 and J usage is TRBJ2-1, with a weak D call TRBD2 (5 bases). V gave up 5 bases and J gave up 9 bases, with 14 bases separating them. Germline-derived CDR1 and CDR2 are DFQATT and SNEGSKA (reference sequence). The CDR3 is made up of 12 amino acids. CDR3 sequence reads: CSAPQLAGEQFF. The CDR3 coding sequence is TGCAGTGCTCCCCAGCTAGCCGGTGAGCAGTTCTTC.

This clonotype appeared many times. This chain joins TRBV5-1 and TRBJ2-3; unclear D gene. CDR3 size: 15 residues. Germline V CDR1 and CDR2: SGHRS, YFSETQ. Trimming shortened V by 4 bases and J by 4 bases, and 16 bases separated the two germline ends. The CDR3 nucleotides are TGCGCCAGCAGCCCCCTTGGTGCCAGCTCAGATACGCAGTATTTT. This sequence encodes CASSPLGASSDTQYF.

This clonotype occurred a few times. CDR3 region: CATSGLTDSYNEQFF. The CDR3 coding sequence is TGTGCCACCAGTGGTCTTACGGACAGCTACAATGAGCAGTTCTTC. The chain employs TRBV24-1 and TRBJ2-1; a possible D gene is TRBD1 (6 bases). Trimming left V 5 bases short and J 3 bases short, with 13 bases between. The CDR3 runs to 15 residues. CDR1 is KGHDR, CDR2 SFDVKD, per germline.

The V gene is TRBV19, the J gene TRBJ2-7; no firm D call. CDR1 is LNHDA, CDR2 SQIVND, per germline (reference sequence). This CDR3 comprises 11 residues. Trimming took 4 bases from V and 6 from J, leaving 7 bases between them. CDR3 amino acids: CASSTLGEQYF. CDR3 DNA: TGTGCCAGTAGTACCCTTGGCGAGCAGTACTTC.

This clonotype was seen many times. The chain employs TRBV11-2 and TRBJ2-1, with D possibly being TRBD2 (5 bases). Germline V gene data show CDR1 as SGHAT and CDR2 as FQNNGV. The V end lost 0 bases, the J end lost 3 bases, and 6 bases lay between the germline ends. CDR3 length equals 14 residues. CDR3 in DNA: TGTGCCAGCAGCTTAGACCGGGGCTACAATGAGCAGTTCTTC. It encodes CASSLDRGYNEQFF. Based on the CDR3 plus reference TRBV11-2 and TRBJ2-1, the full variable domain is EAGVAQSPRYKIIEKRQSVAFWCNPISGHATLYWYQQILGQGPKLLIQFQNNGVVDDSQLPKDRFSAERLKGVDSTLKIQPAKLEDSAVYLCASSLDRGYNEQFFGPGTRLTVL.

The chain links TRBV15 to TRBJ2-2; 9 bases are shared with TRBD1. With 4 bases clipped from V and 4 bases from J, the junction kept 13 bases outside the gene matches. The germline V gene has CDR1 LNHNV and CDR2 YYDKDF (reference sequence). CDR3 length equals 18 residues. CDR3: CATSTPGTGYGGTGELFF. The CDR3, as DNA: TGTGCCACCAGCACCCCCGGGACAGGGTACGGAGGCACCGGGGAGCTGTTTTTT.

The chain joins TRBV29-1 to TRBJ2-2; unclear D gene. Trimming removed 7 bases from V and 8 bases from J, with 14 bases in between. This CDR3 comprises 12 residues. Per the germline V gene, CDR1 is SQVTM and CDR2 is ANQGSEA. The CDR3 coding sequence is TGCAGCGCCGGGCGTGTTGAGGGGGAGCTGTTTTTT. This encodes CSAGRVEGELFF.

A word on this clonotype: A clone one base away is much larger, so this may be a read error. The chain recombines TRBV28 with TRBJ1-5; D gene uncertain. The CDR3 extends over 14 amino acids. Germline V CDR1 and CDR2: MDHEN, SYDVKM. V gave up 2 bases and J gave up 3 bases, with 8 bases separating them. CDR3 bases: TGTGCCAGCAGTTTAGGTAGGGCCAATCAGCCCCAGCATTTT. Protein product: CASSLGRANQPQHF. The complete variable domain, with remaining parts taken from reference TRBV28 and TRBJ1-5, reads DVKVTQSSRYLVKRTGEKVFLECVQDMDHENMFWYRQDPGLGLRLIYFSYDVKMKEKGDIPEGYSVSREKKERFSLILESASTNQTSMYLCASSLGRANQPQHFGDGTRLSIL.

This clonotype was recorded many times. This sequence joins TRBV5-6 and TRBJ1-5, with 9 bases fitting TRBD1. CDR1 is SGHDT, CDR2 YYEEEE, per germline. The CDR3 covers 15 residues. V dropped 2 bases and J dropped 9; count of bases not matched to a gene: 9. CDR3 bases: TGTGCCAGCAGCTTTGGACAGGGGATAGCACTGCCCCAGCATTTT. It encodes CASSFGQGIALPQHF.

The rearrangement joins TRBV29-1 to TRBJ1-2; no firm D call. The germline gives CDR1 SQVTM, CDR2 ANQGSEA. The V and J ends lost 5 bases and 8 bases respectively, with 24 bases between them. This CDR3 spans 15 amino acids. CDR3 nucleotide sequence: TGCAGCGTTAGCTGGACGGCGCCACCACTCGCGGGCTACACCTTC. It is translated as CSVSWTAPPLAGYTF.

This clonotype was detected ten times or more. The chain couples TRBV11-2 to TRBJ2-3, with TRBD2 identical over 14 bases. V was pared by 4 bases and J by 6 bases, with 6 bases of the junction left unmatched. Germline V lookup: CDR1 SGHAT, CDR2 FQNNGV. This CDR3 comprises 16 residues. CDR3 coding DNA: TGTGCCAGCAGCTCGGGGACTAGCGGGGGAGTGGATACGCAGTATTTT. Protein: CASSSGTSGGVDTQYF.

This chain joins TRBV7-9 and TRBJ2-1, with TRBD2 identical over 14 bases. The trim removed 1 base at V and 6 bases at J, leaving 5 bases unmatched. There are 17 residues in the CDR3. Germline V gives CDR1 SEHNR, CDR2 FQNEAQ (reference sequence). The CDR3 reads CASSLDAGTSGSNEQFF. The CDR3 DNA is TGTGCCAGCAGCTTAGACGCGGGGACTAGCGGGAGCAATGAGCAGTTCTTC.

The rearrangement uses TRBV18 and TRBJ2-7; D gene unclear. The CDR3 spans 16 residues. Germline-derived CDR1 and CDR2 are KGHSH and LQKENI. With 2 bases removed from V and 2 bases from J, the gap between germline ends came to 16 bases. CDR3 DNA sequence: TGTGCCAGCTCACCATATTCTCGGGCAACCACCTACGAGCAGTACTTC. Its protein is CASSPYSRATTYEQYF.

The gene calls are TRBV29-1 and TRBJ2-7; the D is unclear. Trimming stripped 3 bases from V and 3 bases from J, with 6 bases between. Germline CDR1 SQVTM, CDR2 ANQGSEA. The CDR3 consists of 11 residues. The CDR3 sequence is CSVEADYEQYF. DNA for the CDR3: TGCAGCGTTGAGGCAGACTACGAGCAGTACTTC.

The chain uses TRBV6-1 and TRBJ2-7, with 8 bases identical to TRBD1. V gave up 3 bases and J gave up 0 bases; unmatched junction bases: 7. Germline CDR1 reads MNHNS; CDR2 reads SASEGT. The CDR3 runs to 16 residues. CDR3 sequence reads: CASSEKDRASSYEQYF. CDR3 nucleotide sequence: TGTGCCAGCAGTGAGAAGGACAGGGCAAGCTCCTACGAGCAGTACTTC.

This clonotype was detected ten times or more. DNA for the CDR3: TGTGCCAGCAGCTTAACACGAACGACAGGGGTAGATACGCAGTATTTT. It yields the protein CASSLTRTTGVDTQYF. The chain has TRBV7-9 and TRBJ2-3; 8 nucleotides align to TRBD1. This CDR3 has 16 residues. Germline V gene sequence: CDR1 SEHNR, CDR2 FQNEAQ (reference sequence). After removal of 2 bases from V and 5 bases from J, the junction contained 9 bases not matched to a gene.

This clonotype was seen a few times. This chain joins TRBV14 and TRBJ1-5; D remains ambiguous. From germline, CDR1 is SGHDN and CDR2 FVKESK. V was cut by 0 bases and J by 1 base, with 10 bases left in between. CDR3 length equals 16 residues. As DNA, the CDR3 is TGTGCCAGCAGCCAAGATACGAGTTTAAGCAATCAGCCCCAGCATTTT. Residues: CASSQDTSLSNQPQHF.

This clonotype has just a few counts. The rearrangement links TRBV5-1 to TRBJ2-1; D is perhaps TRBD1 or TRBD2 (5 bases each). Germline V gives CDR1 SGHRS, CDR2 YFSETQ. The CDR3 has 16 amino acids. The V end lost 3 bases, the J end lost 4 bases, and 17 bases lay between the germline ends. CDR3 amino acids: CASSWVRGGLYNEQFF. CDR3 in DNA: TGCGCCAGCAGCTGGGTACGGGGCGGGCTGTACAATGAGCAGTTCTTC. The complete variable domain, with remaining parts taken from reference TRBV5-1 and TRBJ2-1, reads KAGVTQTPRYLIKTRGQQVTLSCSPISGHRSVSWYQQTPGQGLQFLFEYFSETQRNKGNFPGRFSGRQFSNSRSEMNVSTLELGDSALYLCASSWVRGGLYNEQFFGPGTRLTVL.

This rearrangement joins TRBV7-8 to TRBJ2-3; 11 bases are a match to TRBD2. CDR1 and CDR2 (germline): SGHVS, FQNEAQ. The V segment lost 5 bases and the J segment 2 bases; nucleotides outside the gene matches: 6. The CDR3 is 16 residues long. The CDR3: CASSRYSGRVTDTQYF. The CDR3 nucleotides read TGTGCCAGCAGCCGATATAGCGGGAGGGTCACAGATACGCAGTATTTT.